A selection of T cell receptor beta chains follows, all from one sample in a study of T-cell reconstitution after alpha-beta-depleted transplantation in children. TCRdb reprocessed the PCR reads with MiXCR, giving one entry per CDR3 protein. The sample holds 200,000 or so distinct CDR3 sequences; roughly 6.3% are singletons and the top ten take under 6%. The material was PBMCs, obtained before TCRalphabeta/CD19-depleted stem cell transplant. Receptor source: a girl under three years old with combined immunodeficiency, due to receive a stem cell transplant. Both conserved end residues are part of each CDR3. The D gene is left open where the match is weak. Some rows have no size entry. The others give once, few or many, or a class for an expanded clone.

v_call	clone_size	d_call	j_call	cdr3_aa	cdr3_nt
TRBV20-1	few	NA	TRBJ1-3	CSARYEGLGNTIYF	TGCAGTGCTAGATACGAGGGACTAGGAAACACCATATATTTT
TRBV2	NA	NA	TRBJ2-7	CASQYGSYEQYF	TGTGCCAGCCAATATGGCTCCTACGAGCAGTACTTC
TRBV14	many	TRBD1	TRBJ2-7	CASSHKGTGPRRYEQYF	TGTGCCAGCAGCCACAAAGGGACAGGACCTAGGAGATACGAGCAGTACTTC
TRBV10-3	many	NA	TRBJ1-6	CAISLDSPGSYNSPLHF	TGTGCCATCAGTTTGGACAGCCCAGGCTCCTATAATTCACCCCTCCACTTT
TRBV4-1	many	NA	TRBJ2-2	CASSGGGELFF	TGCGCCAGCAGTGGGGGCGGGGAGCTGTTTTTT
TRBV5-1	many	TRBD2	TRBJ2-1	CASSFVLAGGPGDEQFF	TGCGCCAGCAGTTTTGTACTAGCGGGAGGGCCCGGTGATGAGCAGTTCTTC
TRBV7-6	many	TRBD2	TRBJ2-3	CASSPVAGLAGGLTDTQYF	TGTGCCAGCAGCCCTGTCGCCGGGCTAGCGGGAGGTCTCACAGATACGCAGTATTTT
TRBV3-1	NA	TRBD1	TRBJ1-4	CAFSPDRGLTNEKLFF	TGTGCCTTCAGCCCGGACAGGGGACTAACTAATGAAAAACTGTTTTTT
TRBV6-1	NA	TRBD1	TRBJ2-2	CASSQTGAGTGELFF	TGTGCCAGCAGTCAGACAGGGGCAGGAACCGGGGAGCTGTTTTTT
TRBV28	NA	NA	TRBJ1-2	CASSPALLPLQSNYGYTF	TGTGCCAGCAGTCCAGCTCTGCTTCCCCTGCAGTCTAACTATGGCTACACCTTC
TRBV25-1	many	NA	TRBJ2-2	CASSPLRGRGTGELFF	TGTGCCAGCAGTCCCCTAAGGGGGAGGGGCACCGGGGAGCTGTTTTTT
TRBV20-1	many	NA	TRBJ2-3	CSAMFASGADTQYF	TGCAGTGCTATGTTTGCGTCCGGTGCAGATACGCAGTATTTT
TRBV19	many	TRBD1	TRBJ2-3	CASSYRQGGDTQYF	TGTGCCAGTAGTTATAGACAGGGCGGAGATACGCAGTATTTT
TRBV7-3	many	NA	TRBJ2-1	CASSLTSHLDPSYNEQFF	TGTGCCAGCAGCTTAACCTCCCACCTTGACCCCTCCTACAATGAGCAGTTCTTC
TRBV15	many	NA	TRBJ1-4	CATGDGEGLFF	TGTGCCACCGGGGACGGAGAAGGGCTGTTTTTT
TRBV12-3/TRBV12-4	many	NA	TRBJ1-2	CASSIHLRTGYTF	TGTGCCAGCAGCATACACCTAAGGACTGGCTACACCTTC
TRBV3-1	NA	NA	TRBJ2-1	CTSSPLGAPALPYNEQFF	TGTACCAGCAGTCCCCTTGGGGCCCCCGCTCTTCCCTACAATGAGCAGTTCTTC
TRBV9	many	TRBD2	TRBJ2-1	CASSPRGTSSNIDQFF	TGTGCCAGCAGCCCCCGGGGGACTAGCTCTAACATTGATCAGTTCTTC
TRBV12-3/TRBV12-4	NA	NA	TRBJ2-5	CASSLFYPGTQETQYF	TGTGCCAGCAGTTTATTTTATCCGGGGACCCAAGAGACCCAGTACTTC
TRBV29-1	NA	TRBD1	TRBJ1-2	CSVDYFDRALYGYTF	TGCAGCGTTGACTACTTTGACAGGGCCCTCTATGGCTACACCTTC
TRBV12-3/TRBV12-4	many	NA	TRBJ2-7	CASTRSSIFWEQYF	TGTGCCAGCACCCGTAGCAGTATCTTTTGGGAGCAGTACTTC
TRBV12-3/TRBV12-4	few	NA	TRBJ2-3	CASSFGGVDTQYF	TGTGCCAGCAGTTTCGGGGGTGTAGATACGCAGTATTTT
TRBV3-1	NA	TRBD1	TRBJ2-7	CASSYGQGITYEQYF	TGTGCCAGCAGCTACGGACAGGGAATAACCTACGAGCAGTACTTC
TRBV6-2/TRBV6-3	many	NA	TRBJ2-1	CASSGTRDPRLVFF	TGTGCCAGCAGCGGTACTAGGGATCCCCGGCTAGTGTTCTTC
TRBV7-3	many	NA	TRBJ2-2	CASSPEVTGELFF	TGTGCCAGCAGCCCAGAGGTCACCGGGGAGCTGTTTTTT
TRBV21-1	many	NA	TRBJ1-1	CASSQEGHENTEAFF	TGTGCCAGCAGCCAAGAGGGACACGAGAACACTGAAGCTTTCTTT
TRBV28	many	NA	TRBJ2-3	CASSFPPFTDTQYF	TGTGCCAGCAGTTTCCCACCCTTCACAGATACGCAGTATTTT
TRBV27	many	NA	TRBJ1-5	CASSLTWGSNQPQHF	TGTGCCAGCAGTCTGACTTGGGGGAGCAATCAGCCCCAGCATTTT
TRBV5-6	many	NA	TRBJ2-7	CASSLVPGLYEQYF	TGTGCCAGCAGCTTGGTACCAGGGCTGTACGAGCAGTACTTC
TRBV7-9	many	TRBD1	TRBJ2-7	CASSPTSTGGYEQYF	TGTGCCAGCAGCCCGACATCGACAGGGGGATACGAGCAGTACTTC
TRBV13	many	NA	TRBJ2-2	CASGGVSGELFF	TGTGCCAGCGGAGGGGTGTCCGGGGAGCTGTTTTTT
TRBV4-3	many	TRBD2	TRBJ2-3	CASSDGTSGGPPPDTQYF	TGCGCCAGCAGCGACGGGACTAGCGGGGGGCCCCCACCAGATACGCAGTATTTT
TRBV6-2/TRBV6-3	NA	NA	TRBJ2-1	CASSYSVASYNEQFF	TGTGCCAGCAGTTACTCGGTAGCGAGCTACAATGAGCAGTTCTTC
TRBV7-8	many	TRBD1	TRBJ2-1	CASSFFDRDGYNEQFF	TGTGCCAGCAGCTTTTTCGACAGGGACGGCTACAATGAGCAGTTCTTC
TRBV28	many	NA	TRBJ2-1	CASSLWASYNEQFF	TGTGCCAGCAGTTTGTGGGCATCCTACAATGAGCAGTTCTTC
TRBV7-2	many	TRBD1	TRBJ1-1	CASSIWGQGATEAFF	TGTGCCAGCAGCATCTGGGGACAGGGGGCAACTGAAGCTTTCTTT
TRBV29-1	many	NA	TRBJ2-1	CSVDPLNRIEQFF	TGCAGCGTTGACCCCTTAAACAGAATAGAGCAGTTCTTC
TRBV25-1	many	NA	TRBJ2-1	CASSRDNYNEQFF	TGTGCCAGCAGCCGGGACAACTACAATGAGCAGTTCTTC
TRBV21-1	many	NA	TRBJ1-2	CASSKASGGGDGYTF	TGTGCCAGCAGCAAAGCAAGCGGGGGCGGAGATGGCTACACCTTC
TRBV7-8	many	NA	TRBJ2-7	CASSLVNPLSLYEQYF	TGTGCCAGCAGCTTAGTGAACCCTCTAAGCTTATACGAGCAGTACTTC
TRBV2	many	NA	TRBJ2-7	CASSRAGRLNEQYF	TGTGCCAGCTCTCGCGCAGGGCGGTTGAACGAGCAGTACTTC
TRBV4-2	many	NA	TRBJ2-1	CASSQDLGPGSQFF	TGTGCCAGCAGCCAAGATCTGGGCCCAGGGTCCCAGTTCTTC
TRBV28	many	NA	TRBJ2-2	CASSLSGTGELFF	TGTGCCAGCAGTTTAAGCGGCACCGGGGAGCTGTTTTTT